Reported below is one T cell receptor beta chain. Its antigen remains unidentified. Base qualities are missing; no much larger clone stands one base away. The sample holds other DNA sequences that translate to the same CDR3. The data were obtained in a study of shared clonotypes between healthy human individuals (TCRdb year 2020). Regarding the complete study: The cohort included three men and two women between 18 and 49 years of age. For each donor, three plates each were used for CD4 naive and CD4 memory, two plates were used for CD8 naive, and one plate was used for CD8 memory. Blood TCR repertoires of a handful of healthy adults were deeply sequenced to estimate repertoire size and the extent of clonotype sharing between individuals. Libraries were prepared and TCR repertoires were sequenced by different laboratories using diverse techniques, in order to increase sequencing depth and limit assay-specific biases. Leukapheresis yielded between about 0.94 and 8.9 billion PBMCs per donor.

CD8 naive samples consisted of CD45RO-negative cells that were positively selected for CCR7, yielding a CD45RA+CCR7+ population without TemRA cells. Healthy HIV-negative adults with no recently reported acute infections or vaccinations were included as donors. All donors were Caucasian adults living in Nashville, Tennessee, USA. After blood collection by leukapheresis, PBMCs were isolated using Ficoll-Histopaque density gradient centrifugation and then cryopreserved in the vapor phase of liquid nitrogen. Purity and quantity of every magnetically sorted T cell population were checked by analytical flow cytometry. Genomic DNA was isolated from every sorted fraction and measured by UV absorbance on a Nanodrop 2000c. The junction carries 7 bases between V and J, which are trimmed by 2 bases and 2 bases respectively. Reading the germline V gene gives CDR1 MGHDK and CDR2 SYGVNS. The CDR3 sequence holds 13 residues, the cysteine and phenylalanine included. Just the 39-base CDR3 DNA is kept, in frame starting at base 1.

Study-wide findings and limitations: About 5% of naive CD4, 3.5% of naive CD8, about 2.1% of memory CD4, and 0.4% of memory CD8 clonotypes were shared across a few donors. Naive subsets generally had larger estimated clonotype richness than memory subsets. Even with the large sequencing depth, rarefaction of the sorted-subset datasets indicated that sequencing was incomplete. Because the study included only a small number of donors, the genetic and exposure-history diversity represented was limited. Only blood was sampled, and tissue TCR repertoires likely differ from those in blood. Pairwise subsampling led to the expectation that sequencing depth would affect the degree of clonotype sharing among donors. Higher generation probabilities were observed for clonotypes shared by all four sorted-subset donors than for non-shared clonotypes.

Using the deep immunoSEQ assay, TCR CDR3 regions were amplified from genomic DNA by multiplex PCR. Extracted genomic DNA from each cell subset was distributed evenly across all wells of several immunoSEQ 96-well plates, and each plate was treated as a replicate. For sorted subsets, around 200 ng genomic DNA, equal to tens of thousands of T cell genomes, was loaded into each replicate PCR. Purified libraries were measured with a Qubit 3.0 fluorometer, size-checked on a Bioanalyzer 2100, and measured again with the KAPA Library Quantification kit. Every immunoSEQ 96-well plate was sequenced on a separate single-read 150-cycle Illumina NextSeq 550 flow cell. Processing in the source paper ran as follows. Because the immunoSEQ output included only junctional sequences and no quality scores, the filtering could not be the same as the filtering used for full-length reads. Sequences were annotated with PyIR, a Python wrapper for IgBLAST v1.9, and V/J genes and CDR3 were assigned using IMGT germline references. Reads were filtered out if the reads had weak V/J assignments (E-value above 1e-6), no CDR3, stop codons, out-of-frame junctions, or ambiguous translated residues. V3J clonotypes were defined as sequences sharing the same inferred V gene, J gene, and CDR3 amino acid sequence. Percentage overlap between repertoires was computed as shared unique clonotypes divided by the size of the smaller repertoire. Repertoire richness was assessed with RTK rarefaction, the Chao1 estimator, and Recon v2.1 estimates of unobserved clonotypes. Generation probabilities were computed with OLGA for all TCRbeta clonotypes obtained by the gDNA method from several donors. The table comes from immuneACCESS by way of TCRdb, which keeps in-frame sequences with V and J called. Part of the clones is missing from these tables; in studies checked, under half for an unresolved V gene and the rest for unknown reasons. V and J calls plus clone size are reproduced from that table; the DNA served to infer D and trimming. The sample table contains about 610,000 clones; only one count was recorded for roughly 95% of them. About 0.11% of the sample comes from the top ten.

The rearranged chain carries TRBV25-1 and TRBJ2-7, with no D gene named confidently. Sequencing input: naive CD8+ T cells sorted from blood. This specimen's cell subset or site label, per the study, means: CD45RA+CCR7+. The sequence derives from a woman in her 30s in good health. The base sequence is TGTGCCAGCAGTGAAACGGGCACCTACGAGCAGTACTTC. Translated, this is CASSETGTYEQYF.